Listed below are T cell receptor beta chains from one sample, sequenced in a study of blood T cell repertoires in COVID-19. Assay: immunoSEQ multiplex PCR; the TCRdb copy retains only in-frame clones and omits some. The table lists about 240,000 clones, approximately 80% of them singletons. Sequencing input: peripheral blood. These TCRs come from a woman older than 75 with COVID-19, enrolled during active disease. Both conserved end residues are part of each CDR3. Each record gives: V gene, J gene, CDR3 protein.

TRBV21-1,TRBJ1-6,CASRPPGHYNSPLHF
TRBV19,TRBJ1-1,CASSMEGAITEAFF
TRBV5-6,TRBJ1-1,CASSPRIWGGAEITEAFF
TRBV5-1,TRBJ1-2,CASSLGEGVHGYTF
TRBV27,TRBJ2-2,CASSGLAGVNGELFF
TRBV7-9,TRBJ1-4,CASSPGATNEKLFF
TRBV19,TRBJ2-2,CASSRPPEGGELFF
TRBV6-5,TRBJ2-1,CASRRGPPHEQFF
TRBV18,TRBJ2-1,CASSPRPQATYNEQFF
TRBV5-1,TRBJ1-2,CASSPRTGGTTGYTF
TRBV29-1,TRBJ2-1,CSVARGGWDNEQFF
TRBV2,TRBJ1-1,CASSKQGYEAFF
TRBV5-1,TRBJ1-5,CASSLVGRENQPQHF
TRBV6-2/TRBV6-3,TRBJ2-3,CASSYGGQADTQYF
TRBV30,TRBJ1-5,CAWSVRRGGSNQPQHF
TRBV7-9,TRBJ1-3,CASTFSRTLSGNTIYF
TRBV5-1,TRBJ2-7,CASSLRPTGQGINYEQYF
TRBV24-1,TRBJ2-2,CASSPGQGVGELFF
TRBV6-5,TRBJ2-7,CASSSRDRGFSYEQYF
TRBV4-1,TRBJ2-2,CASSQGGLAGVGTGELFF
TRBV2,TRBJ2-6,CASSALRQGINGANVLTF
TRBV9,TRBJ1-2,CASRSDRGRHGYTF
TRBV7-9,TRBJ2-7,CASSSGSGRASYEQYF
TRBV28,TRBJ1-2,CASSLWRQGYGYTF
TRBV3-1/TRBV3-2,TRBJ2-5,CASSQKGSPQYF
TRBV28,TRBJ2-7,CASNGGRGLSSYEQYF
TRBV15,TRBJ2-7,CATSRWAGSNEQYF
TRBV5-1,TRBJ1-1,CASSLAGQGTEAFF
TRBV9,TRBJ1-2,CASSPRGEGRSYGYTF
TRBV3-1/TRBV3-2,TRBJ1-6,CASSQGGADGSPLHF
TRBV7-9,TRBJ2-7,CASSSPGQGIYEQYF
TRBV5-1,TRBJ2-3,CASSYIGGATDTQYF
TRBV6-5,TRBJ2-1,CASRDSGGPAQQFF
TRBV11-2,TRBJ2-1,CASSFTRTGQFF
TRBV5-4,TRBJ2-1,CASSLYDRDTDFF
TRBV18,TRBJ2-7,CASSPDRFFEQYF
TRBV4-2,TRBJ1-2,CASSLTGVGNGYTF
TRBV5-8,TRBJ2-7,CASSMTGNSYEQYF
TRBV5-1,TRBJ2-1,CASRMEGGSQGEQFF
TRBV4-1,TRBJ2-2,CASSQDGGTGGELFF
TRBV28,TRBJ1-2,CASSHILGYTF
TRBV2,TRBJ1-5,CASRPGQGRFGQPQHF
TRBV29-1,TRBJ2-3,CSVESGGSTQYF